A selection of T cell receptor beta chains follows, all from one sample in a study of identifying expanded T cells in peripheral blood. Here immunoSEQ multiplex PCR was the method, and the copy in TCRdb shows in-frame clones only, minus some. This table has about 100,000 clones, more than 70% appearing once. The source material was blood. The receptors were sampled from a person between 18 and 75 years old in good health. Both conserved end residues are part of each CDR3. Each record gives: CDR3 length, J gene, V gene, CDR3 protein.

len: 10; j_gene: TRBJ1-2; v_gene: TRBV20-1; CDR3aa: CSVGSYGYTF
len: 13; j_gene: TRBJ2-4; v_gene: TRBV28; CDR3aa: CASSPRYLNIQYF
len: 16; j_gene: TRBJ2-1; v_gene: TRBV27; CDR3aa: CASSFNDRGIYNEQFF
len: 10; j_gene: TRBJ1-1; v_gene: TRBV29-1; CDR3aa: CSGMNTEAFF
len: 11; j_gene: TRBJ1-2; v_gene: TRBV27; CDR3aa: CASSQGTGYTF
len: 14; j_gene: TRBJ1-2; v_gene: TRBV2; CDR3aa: CASSPGQTNYGYTF
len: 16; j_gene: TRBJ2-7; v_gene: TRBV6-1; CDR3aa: CASSESPPGSVDEQYF
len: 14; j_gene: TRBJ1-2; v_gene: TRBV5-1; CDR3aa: CASSLNGERYGYTF
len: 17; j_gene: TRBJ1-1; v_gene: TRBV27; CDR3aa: CAKSKNAPDTMNTEAFF
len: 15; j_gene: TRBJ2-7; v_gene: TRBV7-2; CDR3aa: CASSLSLAATYEQYF
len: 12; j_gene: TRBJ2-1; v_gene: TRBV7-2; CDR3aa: CASSFTFTEQFF
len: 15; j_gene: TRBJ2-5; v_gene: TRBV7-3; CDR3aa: CASSFGTGGGETQYF
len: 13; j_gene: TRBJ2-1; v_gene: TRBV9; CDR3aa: CASSVGPGVEQFF
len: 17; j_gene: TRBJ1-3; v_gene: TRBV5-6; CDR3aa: CASSLPGGTGSGNTIYF
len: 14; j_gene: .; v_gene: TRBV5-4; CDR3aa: CASSPGLAGYEQYF
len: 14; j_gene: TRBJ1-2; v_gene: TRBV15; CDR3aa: CATSRDSGARGYTF
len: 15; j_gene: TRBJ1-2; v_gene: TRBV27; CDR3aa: CASGVIMGTSDGYTF
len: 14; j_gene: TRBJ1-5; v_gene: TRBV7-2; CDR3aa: CASSSGDRIKPQHF
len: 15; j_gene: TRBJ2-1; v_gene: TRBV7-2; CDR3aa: CASTIRAGLYNEQFF
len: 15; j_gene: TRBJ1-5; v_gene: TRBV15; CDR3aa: CATSRGGGSNQPQHF
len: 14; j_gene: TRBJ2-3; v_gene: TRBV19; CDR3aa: CASSIDGGTDTQYF
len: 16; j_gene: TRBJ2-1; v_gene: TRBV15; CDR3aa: CATLVSGGKGPNEQFF
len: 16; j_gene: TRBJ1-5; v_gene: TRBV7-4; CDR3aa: CASRRVTGRSYQPQHF
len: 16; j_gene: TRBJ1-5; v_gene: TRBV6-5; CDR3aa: CASSYGRGGNNQPQHF
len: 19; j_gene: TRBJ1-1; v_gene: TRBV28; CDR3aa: CASLLREGGRGIQNTEAFF
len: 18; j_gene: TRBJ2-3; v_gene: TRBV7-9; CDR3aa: CASSLRGRGDRGTDTQYF
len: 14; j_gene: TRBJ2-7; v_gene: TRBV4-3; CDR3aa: CASSRWLGPYEQYF
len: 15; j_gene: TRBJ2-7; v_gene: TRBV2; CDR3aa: CASSVSSSGWYEQYF
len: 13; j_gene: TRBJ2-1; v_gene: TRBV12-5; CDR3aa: CASALGQYNEQFF
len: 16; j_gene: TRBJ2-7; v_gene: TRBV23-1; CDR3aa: CASSQASSGLPYEQYF
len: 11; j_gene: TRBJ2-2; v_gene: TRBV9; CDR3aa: CASSQTGELFF
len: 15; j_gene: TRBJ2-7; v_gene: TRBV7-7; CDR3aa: CASSFRARVIFGQYF
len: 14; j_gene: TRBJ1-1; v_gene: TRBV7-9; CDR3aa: CASSFLDRDTEAFF